The rows below give T cell receptor beta chains drawn from one sample of a study of post-analysis software for immune sequencing data. In TCRdb, the PCR reads were re-called with MiXCR into one record per CDR3 protein. The repertoire has about 460,000 distinct CDR3 sequences, over 35% of them found once; the top ten carry 9% to 14%. The sequenced sample was blood. These receptors all stem from a girl aged 5-17 years with multiple sclerosis. The CDR3 runs from the conserved cysteine through the conserved F or W. The order of the fields is J gene, clone size, V gene, D gene, CDR3 protein, CDR3 DNA. A D gene is named only where the DNA matches it firmly. Only part of the rows carry a size: once, few, many, or a class if the clone is expanded.

J: TRBJ2-1
size: once
V: TRBV21-1
D: NA
CDR3: CASSKPQTPRRAGYNEQFF
DNA: TGTGCCAGCAGCAAACCCCAAACCCCACGGAGGGCCGGCTACAATGAGCAGTTCTTC

J: TRBJ2-5
size: NA
V: TRBV12-3/TRBV12-4
D: NA
CDR3: CASSPGEPRKTQYF
DNA: TGTGCCAGCAGTCCCGGAGAACCTCGGAAGACCCAGTACTTC

J: TRBJ2-5
size: NA
V: TRBV28
D: TRBD2
CDR3: CASSFLSRGTSGSRETQYF
DNA: TGTGCCAGCAGTTTCCTCAGCCGCGGGACTAGCGGGAGTAGGGAGACCCAGTACTTC

J: TRBJ2-3
size: once
V: TRBV7-2
D: TRBD2
CDR3: CASKIWGGDSDTQYF
DNA: TGTGCCAGCAAAATTTGGGGGGGAGATTCGGATACGCAGTATTTT

J: TRBJ2-3
size: NA
V: TRBV7-2
D: NA
CDR3: CASSLVWDTGDTQYF
DNA: TGTGCCAGCAGCTTAGTGTGGGACACAGGAGATACGCAGTATTTT

J: TRBJ1-5
size: NA
V: TRBV19
D: NA
CDR3: CASRQQARIQPQHF
DNA: TGTGCCAGTAGACAACAGGCCCGGATTCAGCCCCAGCATTTT

J: TRBJ2-7
size: NA
V: TRBV5-1
D: NA
CDR3: CASSLGRLYGEETYEQYF
DNA: TGCGCCAGCAGCTTGGGCCGTCTCTACGGGGAGGAGACCTACGAGCAGTACTTC

J: TRBJ2-7
size: NA
V: TRBV7-9
D: NA
CDR3: CASSPADSYERYF
DNA: TGTGCCAGCAGCCCAGCGGACTCTTACGAGCGGTACTTC

J: TRBJ2-6
size: few
V: TRBV7-2
D: NA
CDR3: CASSLAQASGANVLTF
DNA: TGTGCCAGCAGCTTAGCGCAGGCGTCCGGGGCCAACGTCCTGACTTTC

J: TRBJ2-1
size: NA
V: TRBV12-3/TRBV12-4
D: NA
CDR3: CASTSLNEQFF
DNA: TGTGCCAGCACCTCCCTCAATGAGCAGTTCTTC

J: TRBJ2-1
size: NA
V: TRBV14
D: NA
CDR3: CASSPLRDNEQFF
DNA: TGTGCCAGCAGCCCTTTGAGGGACAATGAGCAGTTCTTC

J: TRBJ2-1
size: few
V: TRBV5-6
D: TRBD2
CDR3: CASSLMTSGRNEQFF
DNA: TGTGCCAGCAGCTTGATGACTAGCGGGAGGAATGAGCAGTTCTTC

J: TRBJ1-5
size: NA
V: TRBV12-3/TRBV12-4
D: NA
CDR3: CASSSNSRVYSNQPQHF
DNA: TGTGCCAGCAGTTCGAACTCCAGGGTGTATAGCAATCAGCCCCAGCATTTT

J: TRBJ2-1
size: few
V: TRBV6-5
D: TRBD2
CDR3: CASTQRGEQFF
DNA: TGTGCCAGCACCCAGCGGGGGGAGCAGTTCTTC

J: TRBJ2-1
size: NA
V: TRBV6-6
D: NA
CDR3: CASSYRHEQFF
DNA: TGTGCCAGCAGTTACAGGCATGAGCAGTTCTTC

J: TRBJ2-1
size: few
V: TRBV28
D: TRBD1
CDR3: CASRMGQGTFGPYNEQFF
DNA: TGTGCCAGCAGGATGGGACAGGGGACCTTCGGGCCCTACAATGAGCAGTTCTTC

J: TRBJ2-1
size: NA
V: TRBV14
D: TRBD2
CDR3: CASSQTGLAAYNEQFF
DNA: TGTGCCAGCAGCCAAACTGGACTAGCGGCTTACAATGAGCAGTTCTTC

J: TRBJ2-7
size: few
V: TRBV9
D: NA
CDR3: CASSVGQGLPYEQYF
DNA: TGTGCCAGCAGCGTAGGACAGGGACTTCCCTACGAGCAGTACTTC

J: TRBJ1-1
size: NA
V: TRBV15
D: NA
CDR3: CATRLGGLNTEAFF
DNA: TGTGCCACCAGGTTAGGGGGTTTAAACACTGAAGCTTTCTTT

J: TRBJ1-5
size: NA
V: TRBV20-1
D: NA
CDR3: CSARVKTDRNQPQHF
DNA: TGCAGTGCTAGAGTGAAGACAGACCGGAATCAGCCCCAGCATTTT

J: TRBJ2-5
size: NA
V: TRBV28
D: TRBD2
CDR3: CASSILRGSGSEETQYF
DNA: TGTGCCAGCAGCATTCTTAGGGGTAGCGGGAGCGAGGAGACCCAGTACTTC

J: TRBJ1-2
size: NA
V: TRBV30
D: NA
CDR3: CAWVDYGYTF
DNA: TGTGCCTGGGTAGACTATGGCTACACCTTC

J: TRBJ1-1
size: NA
V: TRBV28
D: TRBD1
CDR3: CASTLQGVTEAFF
DNA: TGTGCCAGCACCCTTCAGGGGGTCACTGAAGCTTTCTTT

J: TRBJ2-3
size: NA
V: TRBV7-9
D: TRBD2
CDR3: CASSLTSATDTQYF
DNA: TGTGCCAGCAGCTTGACTAGCGCCACAGATACGCAGTATTTT

J: TRBJ1-1
size: NA
V: TRBV9
D: TRBD1
CDR3: CASSASSAQGRANTEAFF
DNA: TGTGCCAGCAGCGCCTCTTCAGCACAGGGGAGGGCGAACACTGAAGCTTTCTTT

J: TRBJ2-2
size: many
V: TRBV5-1
D: NA
CDR3: CASSVDGQNTGELFF
DNA: TGCGCCAGCAGCGTCGACGGACAGAACACCGGGGAGCTGTTTTTT

J: TRBJ1-1
size: NA
V: TRBV6-6
D: NA
CDR3: CASSYSQSNTEAFF
DNA: TGTGCCAGCAGTTACTCCCAATCGAACACTGAAGCTTTCTTT

J: TRBJ2-1
size: NA
V: TRBV20-1
D: TRBD2
CDR3: CSAAPGLAEYNEQFF
DNA: TGCAGTGCCGCCCCCGGTCTAGCGGAGTACAATGAGCAGTTCTTC

J: TRBJ1-1
size: NA
V: TRBV5-1
D: NA
CDR3: CASSLGEAGLNTEAFF
DNA: TGCGCCAGCAGCTTGGGGGAGGCGGGCTTGAACACTGAAGCTTTCTTT

J: TRBJ1-4
size: NA
V: TRBV14
D: TRBD1
CDR3: CASSQDVPGGPEKLFF
DNA: TGTGCCAGCAGCCAAGATGTGCCAGGGGGTCCTGAAAAACTGTTTTTT

J: TRBJ2-7
size: NA
V: TRBV12-3/TRBV12-4
D: NA
CDR3: CASSSQGNEQYF
DNA: TGTGCCAGCAGTTCTCAGGGGAACGAGCAGTACTTC

J: TRBJ2-3
size: many
V: TRBV18
D: NA
CDR3: CASSPTDTQYF
DNA: TGTGCCAGCAGTCCAACAGATACGCAGTATTTT

J: TRBJ2-7
size: few
V: TRBV6-2/TRBV6-3
D: NA
CDR3: CASSFPHGPGGNYEQYF
DNA: TGTGCCAGCAGTTTCCCGCATGGACCTGGAGGGAACTACGAGCAGTACTTC

J: TRBJ2-1
size: NA
V: TRBV20-1
D: NA
CDR3: CSANSLSSYNEQFF
DNA: TGCAGTGCTAATAGCCTAAGCTCCTACAATGAGCAGTTCTTC

J: TRBJ2-1
size: NA
V: TRBV27
D: NA
CDR3: CASSSLRGWEQFF
DNA: TGTGCCAGCAGTTCTCTCAGGGGATGGGAGCAGTTCTTC

J: TRBJ1-1
size: NA
V: TRBV6-2/TRBV6-3
D: NA
CDR3: CASSYVVNTEAFF
DNA: TGTGCCAGCAGTTACGTGGTGAACACTGAAGCTTTCTTT

J: TRBJ2-5
size: NA
V: TRBV12-3/TRBV12-4
D: NA
CDR3: CASLSGLHTQETQYF
DNA: TGTGCCAGCCTCTCAGGTTTACATACCCAAGAGACCCAGTACTTC

J: TRBJ2-7
size: many
V: TRBV3-1
D: NA
CDR3: CASSTNYEQYF
DNA: TGTGCCAGCAGCACCAACTACGAGCAGTACTTC

J: TRBJ1-6
size: few
V: TRBV12-3/TRBV12-4
D: NA
CDR3: CASSTNRDSPLHF
DNA: TGTGCCAGCAGTACAAACAGGGACTCACCCCTCCACTTT